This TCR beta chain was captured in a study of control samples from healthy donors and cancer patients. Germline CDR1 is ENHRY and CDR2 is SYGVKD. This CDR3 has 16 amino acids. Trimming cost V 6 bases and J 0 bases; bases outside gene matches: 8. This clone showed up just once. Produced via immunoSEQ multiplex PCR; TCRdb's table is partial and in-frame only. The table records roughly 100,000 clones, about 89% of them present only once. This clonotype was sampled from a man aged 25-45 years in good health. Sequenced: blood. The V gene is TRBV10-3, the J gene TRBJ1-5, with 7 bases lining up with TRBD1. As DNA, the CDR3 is TGTGCCATCAGCACAGGGGCTCTTTATAGCAATCAGCCCCAGCATTTT. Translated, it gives CAISTGALYSNQPQHF.